This is a list of T cell receptor beta chains from one sample in a study of pediatric ulcerative colitis. Measured with immunoSEQ multiplex PCR; TCRdb has only the in-frame clones, and not every one. The table records 60,000 to 75,000 clones, 77% of them present only once. Input material: blood. These TCRs come from a boy under 18 with moderate ulcerative colitis. The CDR3 runs from the conserved cysteine through the conserved F or W. A D gene is named only where the DNA matches it firmly. A clone size is listed for some rows: how often the clone was seen (once, few, many), or a class if it is expanded.

J gene	D gene	clone size	V gene	CDR3 protein	CDR3 DNA
TRBJ2-7	TRBD1	-	TRBV27	CASSQGAYEQYF	TGTGCCAGCAGCCAGGGGGCCTACGAGCAGTACTTC
TRBJ2-7	TRBD2	-	TRBV4-1	CASSQDRGTSPLREQYF	TGCGCCAGCAGCCAAGATCGAGGGACTAGCCCGTTGAGGGAGCAGTACTTC
TRBJ2-7	TRBD2	once	TRBV5-4	CASSLELAGGLRENPYEQYF	TGTGCCAGCAGCTTGGAACTAGCGGGAGGGCTCAGAGAAAACCCCTACGAGCAGTACTTC
TRBJ1-5	TRBD1	-	TRBV19	CASKFRTGDSNQPQHF	TGTGCCAGCAAATTCAGGACAGGGGATAGCAATCAGCCCCAGCATTTT
TRBJ1-2	TRBD1	few	TRBV6-4	CASSDSQGDGYTF	TGTGCCAGCAGTGATTCCCAGGGGGATGGCTACACCTTC
TRBJ2-1	TRBD2	-	TRBV27	CASSLMSSGRGEQFF	TGTGCCAGCAGTTTAATGTCTAGCGGGAGAGGTGAGCAGTTCTTC
TRBJ1-3	-	-	TRBV2	CASSAAPAWASGNTIYF	TGTGCCAGCAGTGCAGCCCCCGCGTGGGCCTCTGGAAACACCATATATTTT
TRBJ1-5	-	-	TRBV10-3	CAISESGLGQPQHF	TGTGCCATCAGTGAGTCGGGGCTAGGTCAGCCCCAGCATTTT
TRBJ1-2	-	-	TRBV7-9	CASSLVSVGNYGYTF	TGTGCCAGCAGCTTAGTGTCCGTGGGAAACTATGGCTACACCTTC
TRBJ1-4	-	few	TRBV5-6	CASSLTTRSEKLFF	TGTGCCAGCAGCTTGACGACTAGGAGTGAAAAACTGTTTTTT
TRBJ2-1	TRBD2	-	TRBV7-9	CASSLLSGRAANEQFF	TGTGCCAGCAGCTTATTGAGCGGGAGGGCCGCGAATGAGCAGTTCTTC
TRBJ1-2	TRBD1	-	TRBV29-1	CSVPRGLAYGYTF	TGCAGCGTACCCAGGGGGCTCGCCTATGGCTACACCTTC
TRBJ2-7	TRBD1	-	TRBV9	CASSATGVYEQYF	TGTGCCAGCAGCGCGACAGGGGTCTACGAGCAGTACTTC
TRBJ1-2	-	-	TRBV9	CASSAEGGIYGYTF	TGTGCCAGCAGCGCAGAGGGGGGTATCTATGGCTACACCTTC
TRBJ1-1	-	-	TRBV6-5	CASSRGVEAFF	TGTGCCAGCAGCCGAGGGGTTGAAGCTTTCTTT
TRBJ1-1	TRBD1	few	TRBV18	CASSPRQGVTEAFF	TGTGCCAGCTCACCAAGACAGGGTGTGACTGAAGCTTTCTTT
TRBJ2-7	-	few	TRBV7-3	CASSLSSYEQYF	TGTGCCAGCAGCCTGAGCTCCTACGAGCAGTACTTC
TRBJ1-2	-	few	TRBV28	CASSFSRDGYTF	TGTGCCAGCAGTTTCTCGAGGGATGGCTACACCTTC
TRBJ2-2	TRBD2	-	TRBV6-4	CASSVGGAIGTGELFF	TGTGCCAGCAGTGTCGGGGGGGCCATCGGTACCGGGGAGCTGTTTTTT
TRBJ2-1	TRBD1	once	TRBV9	CASGAGTVSYNEQFF	TGTGCCAGCGGGGCTGGGACAGTCTCCTACAATGAGCAGTTCTTC
TRBJ1-2	TRBD1	-	TRBV7-9	CASYRGAYGYTF	TGTGCCAGCTACAGGGGCGCCTATGGCTACACCTTC
TRBJ1-1	-	-	TRBV6-5	CASSPGHRAFF	TGTGCCAGCAGCCCGGGACACAGAGCTTTCTTT
TRBJ2-1	TRBD1	-	TRBV19	CASSSPGTGDNEQFF	TGTGCCAGTAGTTCCCCCGGGACAGGGGACAATGAGCAGTTCTTC
TRBJ2-2	-	-	TRBV25-1	CASSDPGDGELFF	TGTGCCAGCAGTGACCCGGGAGACGGGGAGCTGTTTTTT
TRBJ1-2	-	-	TRBV9	CASSVGGHGNYGYTF	TGTGCCAGCAGCGTGGGGGGCCACGGAAACTATGGCTACACCTTC
TRBJ2-7	TRBD1	-	TRBV10-3	CAISAYRGQSYEQYF	TGTGCCATCAGTGCCTACAGGGGGCAATCCTACGAGCAGTACTTC
TRBJ2-1	-	-	TRBV7-9	CASSSPRVDEQFF	TGTGCCAGCAGCTCTCCCAGGGTCGATGAGCAGTTCTTC
TRBJ2-1	TRBD2	-	TRBV7-6	CASSLVLAESGQEQFF	TGTGCCAGCAGCTTGGTACTAGCGGAGTCTGGCCAGGAGCAGTTCTTC
TRBJ1-2	TRBD1	-	TRBV29-1	CSVEPRTGEGYTF	TGCAGCGTTGAGCCCAGGACAGGGGAGGGCTACACCTTC
TRBJ2-2	TRBD1	-	TRBV2	CASRTRDRAGELFF	TGTGCCAGCAGAACTCGGGACAGGGCCGGGGAGCTGTTTTTT
TRBJ1-2	TRBD1	-	TRBV4-1	CASSPDTGQDPYGYTF	TGCGCCAGCAGCCCGGACACAGGACAGGACCCTTATGGCTACACCTTC
TRBJ1-2	TRBD1	-	TRBV9	CASSVDRGYGYTF	TGTGCCAGCAGCGTAGACAGGGGTTATGGCTACACCTTC
TRBJ2-7	TRBD2	-	TRBV6-6	CASTYMGLAGLNEQYF	TGTGCCAGCACCTACATGGGACTAGCGGGACTAAACGAGCAGTACTTC
TRBJ1-5	-	few	TRBV19	CASSIGVRGGGNQPQHF	TGTGCCAGTAGTATAGGTGTACGAGGGGGAGGCAATCAGCCCCAGCATTTT
TRBJ2-7	TRBD1	-	TRBV13	CASSLTRDRTHEQYF	TGTGCCAGCAGCTTGACCCGGGACAGGACACACGAGCAGTACTTC
TRBJ1-1	-	-	TRBV9	CASSVGSRNTEAFF	TGTGCCAGCAGCGTAGGGTCGAGAAACACTGAAGCTTTCTTT
TRBJ2-1	-	once	TRBV2	CASRWDGSYNEQFF	TGTGCCAGCAGGTGGGACGGGTCCTACAATGAGCAGTTCTTC
TRBJ2-1	TRBD1	-	TRBV11-2	CASRSHRGQTYNEQFF	TGTGCCAGCAGAAGCCACAGGGGGCAAACCTACAATGAGCAGTTCTTC
TRBJ2-2	-	-	TRBV5-1	CASSSRGPGVTGELFF	TGCGCCAGCAGCTCCCGCGGCCCGGGTGTCACCGGGGAGCTGTTTTTT
TRBJ2-5	-	-	TRBV5-1	CASSIQETQYF	TGCGCCAGCAGCATTCAAGAGACCCAGTACTTC
TRBJ2-2	TRBD2	-	TRBV27	CASSQLTLGTSLNTGELFF	TGTGCCAGCAGCCAACTCACACTTGGGACTAGCCTTAACACCGGGGAGCTGTTTTTT
TRBJ2-3	TRBD2	-	TRBV4-2	CASSQELAGGPADTQYF	TGTGCCAGCAGCCAGGAACTAGCGGGAGGGCCTGCGGATACGCAGTATTTT
TRBJ2-7	-	-	TRBV28	CASSSPGANYEQYF	TGTGCCAGCAGTTCGCCGGGAGCCAACTACGAGCAGTACTTC
TRBJ1-6	TRBD1	few	TRBV6-1	CASSEQGASNSPLHF	TGTGCCAGCAGTGAACAGGGGGCAAGTAATTCACCCCTCCACTTT
TRBJ2-2	-	-	TRBV9	CASSVDLREAGELFF	TGTGCCAGCAGCGTAGATCTGAGGGAGGCCGGGGAGCTGTTTTTT
TRBJ1-2	-	few	TRBV6-1	CASMRGDYGYTF	TGTGCCAGTATGAGGGGGGACTATGGCTACACCTTC
TRBJ1-5	-	-	TRBV6-1	CASSEAVGNQPQHF	TGTGCCAGCAGTGAAGCGGTAGGGAATCAGCCCCAGCATTTT
TRBJ2-5	TRBD2	-	TRBV5-6	CASSLASLAGATGETQYF	TGTGCCAGCAGCTTGGCCAGCCTAGCGGGGGCCACGGGAGAGACCCAGTACTTC
TRBJ1-1	-	few	TRBV18	CASSPRGQVDTEAFF	TGTGCCAGCTCACCTCGGGGGCAGGTAGACACTGAAGCTTTCTTT
TRBJ1-1	TRBD1	-	TRBV4-1	CASSHPRGEETEAFF	TGCGCCAGCAGCCACCCCAGGGGGGAGGAAACTGAAGCTTTCTTT
TRBJ2-7	TRBD1	-	TRBV5-4	CASSLLTGRGLSYEQYF	TGTGCCAGCAGCTTACTGACAGGGAGAGGCCTCTCCTACGAGCAGTACTTC
TRBJ1-1	TRBD1	-	TRBV7-9	CASSRQGANTEAFF	TGTGCCAGCAGCCGACAGGGGGCGAACACTGAAGCTTTCTTT
TRBJ1-3	TRBD1	-	TRBV6-5	CASSPDRARNTIYF	TGTGCCAGCAGTCCAGACAGGGCTAGAAACACCATATATTTT
TRBJ2-7	-	-	TRBV7-9	CASSQWGRRELYEQYF	TGTGCCAGCAGCCAATGGGGCCGACGAGAACTCTACGAGCAGTACTTC
TRBJ2-2	-	-	TRBV1	CTSSQESRLAGYTGELFF	TGCACCAGCAGCCAAGAGTCTCGACTAGCGGGGTACACCGGGGAGCTGTTTTTT
TRBJ2-3	-	-	TRBV14	CASSQAVGRRTDTQYF	TGTGCCAGCAGCCAAGCCGTGGGGAGGAGAACAGATACGCAGTATTTT
TRBJ1-2	TRBD1	-	TRBV9	CASSGRDRGLNGYTF	TGTGCCAGCAGCGGCCGGGACAGGGGTTTGAATGGCTACACCTTC
TRBJ1-6	-	-	TRBV6-5	CASSYLQGSSPLHF	TGTGCCAGCAGTTACTTACAGGGTAGTTCACCCCTCCACTTT
TRBJ1-1	-	-	TRBV7-3	CASSLIPLVDTEAFF	TGTGCCAGCAGCTTAATCCCCCTTGTAGACACTGAAGCTTTCTTT
TRBJ1-4	-	-	TRBV2	CASNIDLWSKLFF	TGTGCCAGCAATATTGACTTATGGAGTAAACTGTTTTTT